This record covers a single TCR beta chain. Data came from immunoSEQ multiplex PCR; TCRdb stores just in-frame clones and leaves some out. The table shows 40,000 to 55,000 clones, with about 96% occurring only once. After removal of 4 bases from V and 4 bases from J, the junction contained 7 bases not matched to a gene. Germline loops: CDR1 SGHRS, CDR2 YFSETQ. The CDR3 covers 15 residues. The sample is drawn from a study of technical replicates of blood from several donors. The sequence was collected from a human donor in good health. Sequenced material: T cells isolated from PBMCs. The genes are TRBV5-1 and TRBJ2-5; TRBD1 matches at 10 bases. The CDR3 loop reads CASSPRTGGIETQYF. In DNA form, the CDR3 reads TGCGCCAGCAGCCCACGGACAGGGGGTATAGAGACCCAGTACTTC.